Presented here are 31 T cell receptor beta chains from one specimen sequenced in a study of PD-L1 blockade in urothelial cancer. The time point was: pretreatment peripheral blood. The assay was immunoSEQ multiplex PCR, and TCRdb's table has in-frame clones only and misses some. Seen here are tens of thousands of clones, around 90% observed once, and the top ten hold around 1.6%. The specimen comprised PBMCs, sampled around atezolizumab (anti-PD-L1) treatment. These receptors all come from a man aged 60 to 75 with urothelial cancer.

The chain employs TRBV7-2 and TRBJ2-7, with D perhaps TRBD2 (6 bases). CDR1 and CDR2 (germline): SGHTA, FQGNSA. V lost 5 bases, J lost 2 bases, and 19 bases lay in between. CDR3 length: 16 amino acids. CDR3 protein: CASSVPSAVRPYEQYF. In DNA, the CDR3 is TGTGCCAGCAGCGTCCCTAGCGCCGTTCGCCCCTACGAGCAGTACTTC.

The V call is TRBV19, the J call TRBJ2-1, with 7 bases lining up with TRBD2. This CDR3 comprises 14 residues. With V trimmed by 6 bases and J by 3 bases, 5 bases remained unmatched. The V gene's germline CDR1 is LNHDA and CDR2 SQIVND (reference sequence). The CDR3 DNA reads as TGTGCCAGTAGAGCGGGAAATATCTACAATGAGCAGTTCTTC. Its translation: CASRAGNIYNEQFF.

The rearrangement uses TRBV4-1 and TRBJ2-7, with 9 bases aligning to TRBD1. CDR3 length: 14 residues. CDR1 is MGHRA, CDR2 YSYEKL, per germline. V was pared by 3 bases and J by 4 bases, with 4 bases of the junction left unmatched. The CDR3 is CASSQSGQGYEQYF. The CDR3 region has the DNA TGCGCCAGCAGCCAGTCGGGACAGGGTTACGAGCAGTACTTC.

The chain joins TRBV7-2 to TRBJ2-7; 9 nucleotides match TRBD2. The CDR3 spans 13 residues. Germline V gene sequence: CDR1 SGHTA, CDR2 FQGNSA. V was clipped by 5 bases and J by 3 bases; unmatched bases: 2. The CDR3 DNA sequence: TGTGCCAGCAGCGGTAGCGGGGGCTACGAGCAGTACTTC. Its protein product is CASSGSGGYEQYF. Full variable domain (rest looked up from reference TRBV7-2 and TRBJ2-7): GAGVSQSPSNKVTEKGKDVELRCDPISGHTALYWYRQSLGQGLEFLIYFQGNSAPDKSGLPSDRFSAERTGGSVSTLTIQRTQQEDSAVYLCASSGSGGYEQYFGPGTRLTVT.

The chain joins TRBV4-3 to TRBJ2-7; TRBD2 matches at 9 bases. CDR3 length equals 18 residues. Trimming at V came to 4 bases and at J to 2 bases, leaving 15 bases not matched to a gene. The germline V gene encodes CDR1 LGHNA and CDR2 YSLEER. The CDR3 is CASSRTFPGLALPYEQYF. The DNA for the CDR3 is TGCGCCAGCAGCCGTACTTTCCCGGGACTAGCCCTACCCTACGAGCAGTACTTC.

The V call is TRBV5-1, the J call TRBJ2-1; D remains unclear. The V end was cut by 2 bases, the J end by 6 bases, with 21 bases between. This CDR3 region has 17 residues. Germline V CDR1 and CDR2: SGHRS, YFSETQ. Here the CDR3 reads CASSLYGSLVGSNEQFF. DNA of the CDR3: TGCGCCAGCAGCTTATACGGGTCCTTGGTTGGGTCCAATGAGCAGTTCTTC. Variable domain in full (rest from reference TRBV5-1 and TRBJ2-1): KAGVTQTPRYLIKTRGQQVTLSCSPISGHRSVSWYQQTPGQGLQFLFEYFSETQRNKGNFPGRFSGRQFSNSRSEMNVSTLELGDSALYLCASSLYGSLVGSNEQFFGPGTRLTVL.

The genes are TRBV6-5 and TRBJ2-1; TRBD1 aligns across 11 bases. Trimming removed 5 bases from V and 8 bases from J; junction bases left unmatched: 5. The germline CDR1 and CDR2 sequences are MNHEY and SVGAGI. This CDR3 contains 14 residues. This CDR3 reads CASSLGQGGHEQFF. The CDR3 DNA follows: TGTGCCAGCAGTCTGGGACAGGGGGGACATGAGCAGTTCTTC.

This clone was seen only once. CDR3 sequence (DNA): TGTGCCAGCAGTGAGAAACTGTTGAAAGAGACCCAGTACTTC. Translating gives CASSEKLLKETQYF. This chain uses TRBV2 with TRBJ2-5; D uncertain. The germline V and J ends were trimmed by 3 bases and 3 bases, with 11 bases remaining between them. Germline assignment: CDR1 SNHLY and CDR2 FYNNEI. CDR3 length equals 14 residues.

The V and J genes are TRBV5-6 and TRBJ1-4, with TRBD1 matching 10 bases. Germline CDR1 and CDR2: SGHDT and YYEEEE. The ends lost 2 bases at V and 8 bases at J; junction bases unmatched: 9. CDR3 size: 16 residues. CDR3 region: CASSFFQGTGVEKLFF. In DNA form, the CDR3 reads TGTGCCAGCAGCTTTTTTCAAGGGACAGGGGTGGAAAAACTGTTTTTT.

This chain uses TRBV19 with TRBJ2-3; D possibly corresponds to TRBD2 (6 bases). The germline V gene encodes CDR1 LNHDA and CDR2 SQIVND (reference sequence). Trimming left V 7 bases short and J 1 base short, with 12 bases between. This CDR3 is 14 amino acids long. The CDR3 DNA reads as TGTGCCAGTAAAGTAGCTAGCGGCACAGATACGCAGTATTTT. Protein: CASKVASGTDTQYF.

A few counts support this clone. This chain links TRBV30 with TRBJ2-7; 7 bases are a match to TRBD1. V gave up 1 base and J gave up 3 bases; unmatched junction bases: 6. CDR1 GTSNPN and CDR2 SVGIG come from the germline V gene (reference sequence). The CDR3 runs 14 residues. CDR3 in amino acids: CAWSEGGDNYEQYF. DNA for the CDR3: TGTGCCTGGAGTGAAGGGGGCGACAACTACGAGCAGTACTTC.

This clone was recorded once. This sequence joins TRBV15 and TRBJ2-7; the D gene is possibly TRBD2 (5 bases). The ends were cut back, 5 bases at V and 6 bases at J, with 11 bases in the middle. Germline V gene sequence: CDR1 LNHNV, CDR2 YYDKDF (reference sequence). The CDR3 runs to 12 residues. CDR3 protein: CATSLEGPEQYF. CDR3 in DNA: TGTGCCACCAGCCTCGAGGGTCCCGAGCAGTACTTC.

CDR3: CASGGKDRVIGYTF. The CDR3 bases are TGTGCCAGCGGCGGGAAGGACAGGGTTATAGGCTACACCTTC. The chain links TRBV11-2 to TRBJ1-2; 8 bases are shared with TRBD1. The V segment lost 8 bases and the J segment 8 bases; nucleotides outside the gene matches: 13. The germline V gene encodes CDR1 SGHAT and CDR2 FQNNGV. The CDR3 is made up of 14 amino acids.

The chain uses TRBV5-1 and TRBJ2-1; 14 bases align to TRBD2. CDR3 length: 20 residues. V shed 5 bases and J 0 bases; nucleotides not matched to a gene: 13. CDR1 and CDR2 from the germline V gene are SGHRS and YFSETQ. CDR3: CASRRGQGLAGVISYNEQFF. The DNA of the CDR3 is TGCGCCAGCAGGAGGGGGCAGGGACTAGCGGGAGTTATCTCCTACAATGAGCAGTTCTTC.

The chain links TRBV7-2 to TRBJ2-7; a possible D gene is TRBD2 (7 bases). Trimming took off 5 bases at V and 3 bases at J, with 17 bases between the two ends. This CDR3 has 15 amino acids. The germline CDR1 and CDR2 sequences are SGHTA and FQGNSA. The chain's CDR3 is CASSRSGGQGYEQYF. CDR3 nucleotide sequence: TGTGCCAGCAGCCGATCCGGGGGGCAGGGCTACGAGCAGTACTTC.

The chain joins TRBV4-3 to TRBJ2-2, with 7 nucleotides matching TRBD2. The CDR3 runs 15 residues. CDR1 is LGHNA and CDR2 is YSLEER in the germline V gene. With 4 bases clipped from V and 4 bases from J, the junction kept 6 bases outside the gene matches. The CDR3 nucleotides read TGCGCCAGCAGCCCGGGGAGGGCAGGCACCGGGGAGCTGTTTTTT. Protein sequence: CASSPGRAGTGELFF.

This clone has only a few counts. The chain employs TRBV7-9 and TRBJ1-2; 7 nucleotides align to TRBD1. CDR3 length: 14 amino acids. Germline loops: CDR1 SEHNR, CDR2 FQNEAQ (reference sequence). The J segment lost 10 bases and the V segment lost 5 bases, leaving 13 bases of the junction unmatched. The CDR3 DNA is TGTGCCAGCAGCCCTATGACAGGGACCTTAGTCTACACCTTC. This gives the protein CASSPMTGTLVYTF.

The chain is built from TRBV29-1 and TRBJ2-2; no firm D call. The V and J ends lost 6 bases and 3 bases respectively, with 8 bases between them. CDR1 SQVTM and CDR2 ANQGSEA come from the germline V gene. This CDR3 has 12 amino acids. The CDR3 DNA sequence: TGCAGCGTCCTTCCGGACACCGGGGAGCTGTTTTTT. Encoded protein: CSVLPDTGELFF.

This chain joins TRBV2 and TRBJ1-1; 7 nucleotides agree with TRBD1. This CDR3 has 13 residues. Germline V CDR1 and CDR2: SNHLY, FYNNEI. V shed 9 bases, J shed 4 bases, and the junction held 8 bases outside the gene matches. CDR3 sequence reads: CARTGPRGTEAFF. The CDR3 DNA follows: TGTGCCAGGACAGGGCCGCGGGGCACTGAAGCTTTCTTT.

The J gene is TRBJ2-1, the V gene TRBV4-1; 9 nucleotides match TRBD2. The CDR3 is 16 residues long. Looked up from germline, CDR1 is MGHRA and CDR2 is YSYEKL. Trimming took 1 base from V and 4 from J; bases not matched to a gene: 5. The CDR3 DNA sequence: TGCGCCAGCAGCCAAGGGTTCAGCGGGGGGTACAATGAGCAGTTCTTC. This encodes CASSQGFSGGYNEQFF.

The chain combines TRBV2 with TRBJ2-5, with 10 bases fitting TRBD2. CDR3 length: 14 residues. Germline trimming cut 7 bases from V and 4 bases from J; bases unmatched to any gene: 6. Germline V gene lookup returns CDR1 SNHLY and CDR2 FYNNEI. In nucleotides, the CDR3 is TGTGCCAGCAAACAGCGGGGGGGCGGAGAGACCCAGTACTTC. Encoded protein: CASKQRGGGETQYF.

CDR3 nucleotides: TGTGCCAGCAGCTCCAGGGCGGACAATGAGCAGTTCTTC. Its translation: CASSSRADNEQFF. V gene TRBV7-2 combines with J gene TRBJ2-1, with D maybe TRBD1 (5 bases). Trimming pared 4 bases from V and 5 bases from J, leaving 9 bases between. This CDR3 has 13 residues. CDR1 and CDR2 (germline): SGHTA, FQGNSA. The whole variable domain, filled in from reference TRBV7-2 and TRBJ2-1, reads GAGVSQSPSNKVTEKGKDVELRCDPISGHTALYWYRQSLGQGLEFLIYFQGNSAPDKSGLPSDRFSAERTGGSVSTLTIQRTQQEDSAVYLCASSSRADNEQFFGPGTRLTVL.

In its sample, this clone was seen a few times. This chain links TRBV5-4 with TRBJ1-3; D gene unclear. This CDR3 comprises 13 residues. V was pared by 7 bases and J by 6 bases, with 14 bases between. The germline V gene encodes CDR1 SGHNT and CDR2 YYREEE (reference sequence). CDR3 bases: TGTGCCAGCTCCCAAAACACCGAAAACACCATATATTTT. It translates to CASSQNTENTIYF.

The J gene is TRBJ2-5, the V gene TRBV27; 7 bases fit TRBD2. After removal of 7 bases from V and 2 bases from J, the junction contained 13 bases not matched to a gene. CDR1 and CDR2 (germline): MNHEY, SMNVEV (reference sequence). This CDR3 spans 16 amino acids. The CDR3 loop reads CASKLSPAGMQETQYF. The CDR3 nucleotides are TGTGCCAGCAAACTTTCCCCAGCGGGGATGCAAGAGACCCAGTACTTC.

This chain connects TRBV4-1 to TRBJ2-7, with D possibly TRBD2 on 6 matching bases. CDR1 is MGHRA, CDR2 YSYEKL, per germline. The CDR3 loop spans 15 amino acids. The V gene lost 1 base and the J gene lost 6 bases, with 16 bases spanning the gap. Here the CDR3 DNA reads TGCGCCAGCAGCCAAGTTCTCGGGCAGGGAGGCGAGCAGTACTTC. It is translated as CASSQVLGQGGEQYF.

As DNA, the CDR3 is TGCGCCAGCAGCCTGACCGGGGGGCTGAGCTATGGCTACACCTTC. Translation: CASSLTGGLSYGYTF. The chain uses TRBV5-1 and TRBJ1-2; D may be TRBD1 (6 bases). This CDR3 comprises 15 residues. CDR1 and CDR2 (germline): SGHRS, YFSETQ. The germline V and J ends were trimmed by 4 bases and 4 bases, with 17 bases remaining between them.

This clone was counted a single time. This sequence joins TRBV6-1 and TRBJ1-3; 7 bases map to TRBD1. The CDR3 consists of 15 residues. Germline-derived CDR1 and CDR2 are MNHNS and SASEGT. Trimming removed 2 bases from V and 4 bases from J; junction bases left unmatched: 5. The CDR3 bases are TGTGCCAGCAGTGAACAGGGGGTAGACGGAAACACCATATATTTT. As protein: CASSEQGVDGNTIYF.

The gene calls are TRBV27 and TRBJ2-1, with 10 positions matching TRBD1. The trim removed 3 bases at V and 4 bases at J, leaving 6 bases unmatched. Germline CDR1 is MNHEY and CDR2 is SMNVEV (reference sequence). This CDR3 region has 16 residues. The CDR3 is CASSFHRDRGYNEQFF. In DNA form, the CDR3 reads TGTGCCAGCAGTTTCCACCGGGACAGGGGTTACAATGAGCAGTTCTTC.

This rearrangement joins TRBV7-2 to TRBJ2-5, with D possibly being TRBD2 (9 bases). This CDR3 is built from 14 residues. Trimming pared 10 bases from V and 4 bases from J, leaving 19 bases between. Germline values: CDR1 SGHTA, CDR2 FQGNSA. The CDR3 bases are TGTGCCACGCAGGGGGCGGGAGGGCTAGAGACCCAGTACTTC. This sequence encodes CATQGAGGLETQYF.

The CDR3 region has the DNA TGTGCCAGCAGTTCCCACACCAGATACACCGGGGAGCTGTTTTTT. Translation gives CASSSHTRYTGELFF. The chain recombines TRBV6-5 with TRBJ2-2; the D is unclear. CDR1 is MNHEY and CDR2 is SVGAGI in the germline V gene. This CDR3 comprises 15 residues. V was cut by 4 bases and J by 3 bases, with 12 bases left in between.

The chain recombines TRBV9 with TRBJ2-6; TRBD1 might be the D (5 bases). The germline V and J ends were trimmed by 4 bases and 1 base, with 9 bases remaining between them. CDR3 length: 15 amino acids. From germline, CDR1 is SGDLS and CDR2 YYNGEE. The CDR3 is CASSTRQSGANVLTF. The CDR3 coding sequence is TGTGCCAGCAGCACCCGACAGTCTGGGGCCAACGTCCTGACTTTC.